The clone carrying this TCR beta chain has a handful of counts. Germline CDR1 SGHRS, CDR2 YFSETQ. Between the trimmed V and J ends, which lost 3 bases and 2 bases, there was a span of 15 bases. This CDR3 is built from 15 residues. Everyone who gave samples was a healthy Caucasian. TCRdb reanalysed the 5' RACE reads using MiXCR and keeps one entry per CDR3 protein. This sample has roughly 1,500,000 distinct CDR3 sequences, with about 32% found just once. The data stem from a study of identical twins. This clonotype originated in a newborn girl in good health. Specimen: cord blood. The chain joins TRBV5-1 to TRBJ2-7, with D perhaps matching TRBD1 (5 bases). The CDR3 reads CASSWTSGSPYEQYF. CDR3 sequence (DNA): TGCGCCAGCAGCTGGACCTCAGGGTCGCCCTACGAGCAGTACTTC.